The next 23 T cell receptor beta chains were all read from a single sample in a study of shared T cell receptors in the human thymus (dated by TCRdb to 2020 to 2023). The library came from the immunoSEQ multiplex PCR assay. TCRdb limited this immuneACCESS table to in-frame rearrangements with V and J called. A share of clones is missing; checked studies link under half to unresolved V genes, and the rest is unexplained. The sample table records approximately 490,000 clones; about 84% of these occur just once. 0.013% of the sample is held by the ten biggest clonotypes. In addition, the sample was reused for a study of human thymus T cells.

The specimen sequenced was thymocytes. The receptor source for this set is a boy under two years old with a congenital heart defect. Donor details come from another sample of the same person, matched by shared clones.

The gene calls are TRBV28 and TRBJ1-3, with D perhaps TRBD1 (5 bases). Trimming took off 4 bases at V and 2 bases at J, with 9 bases between the two ends. The CDR3 length is 14 residues. Germline CDR1 reads MDHEN; CDR2 reads SYDVKM. CDR3 sequence: CASSSGFTGNTIYF. The CDR3 DNA reads TGTGCCAGCAGTTCAGGGTTCACTGGAAACACCATATATTTT.

The chain recombines TRBV5-8 with TRBJ2-2; TRBD1 agrees at 7 bases. This CDR3 contains 15 residues. The trim removed 7 bases at V and 6 bases at J, leaving 12 bases unmatched. CDR1 is SGHTS, CDR2 YDEGEE, per germline. This CDR3 is CASPGQMGRAGELFF. The DNA for the CDR3 is TGTGCCAGCCCGGGACAGATGGGCCGGGCCGGGGAGCTGTTTTTT.

This chain uses TRBV2 with TRBJ2-7, with 9 bases identical to TRBD1. Germline V CDR1 and CDR2: SNHLY, FYNNEI. V shed 2 bases, J shed 4 bases, and the junction held 9 bases outside the gene matches. The CDR3 length is 16 residues. As DNA, the CDR3 is TGTGCCAGCAGTGAATTCGCCCCGGGACAGGGTTACGAGCAGTACTTC. As protein: CASSEFAPGQGYEQYF.

V is TRBV7-2 and J is TRBJ1-2; 7 bases agree with TRBD1. Germline V gene lookup returns CDR1 SGHTA and CDR2 FQGNSA. This CDR3 comprises 18 residues. Trimming removed 0 bases from V and 2 bases from J; junction bases left unmatched: 12. CDR3: CASSLAPRGRLENYGYTF. The CDR3 bases are TGTGCCAGCAGCTTAGCGCCCAGGGGGAGGTTAGAGAACTATGGCTACACCTTC.

This chain joins TRBV10-3 and TRBJ2-1; D may be TRBD2 (6 bases). Germline V CDR1 and CDR2: ENHRY, SYGVKD. V dropped 8 bases and J dropped 0 bases, with 8 bases sitting between them. The CDR3 runs to 13 residues. CDR3: CAIGGLSYNEQFF. DNA for the CDR3: TGTGCCATCGGGGGACTCTCCTACAATGAGCAGTTCTTC.

This clone was recorded a few times. V usage is TRBV9 and J usage is TRBJ2-5; the match to TRBD1 covers 11 bases. Germline-derived CDR1 and CDR2 are SGDLS and YYNGEE. With 0 bases clipped from V and 5 bases from J, the junction kept 3 bases outside the gene matches. The CDR3 contains 15 residues. The CDR3 here is CASSVGDRGNETQYF. The CDR3 coding sequence is TGTGCCAGCAGCGTAGGGGACAGGGGGAACGAGACCCAGTACTTC.

The genes are TRBV4-1 and TRBJ1-5; 8 bases map to TRBD1. Germline CDR1 reads MGHRA; CDR2 reads YSYEKL. Trimming cost V 3 bases and J 1 base; bases outside gene matches: 8. The CDR3 sequence is 17 residues long. The CDR3 sequence: CASSHHTGGTSNQPQHF. CDR3 DNA sequence: TGCGCCAGCAGCCATCACACAGGGGGGACGAGCAATCAGCCCCAGCATTTT.

This clone was detected a few times. The V call is TRBV2, the J call TRBJ1-5; D is undetermined. The CDR3 length is 14 residues. Germline CDR1 is SNHLY and CDR2 is FYNNEI. The ends were cut back, 4 bases at V and 2 bases at J, with 9 bases in the middle. As DNA, the CDR3 is TGTGCCAGCAGTGTGACGGAGGGCAATCAGCCCCAGCATTTT. Its translation: CASSVTEGNQPQHF.

The chain recombines TRBV4-1 with TRBJ2-1, with 8 bases that match TRBD1. CDR1 MGHRA and CDR2 YSYEKL come from the germline V gene. The CDR3 length is 13 residues. The J segment lost 8 bases and the V segment lost 6 bases, leaving 6 bases of the junction unmatched. Here the CDR3 reads CASSRQGKDEQFF. CDR3 coding DNA: TGCGCCAGCAGTCGACAGGGGAAAGATGAGCAGTTCTTC.

The V gene is TRBV11-3, the J gene TRBJ1-5; 8 bases line up with TRBD1. The CDR3 extends over 15 amino acids. Germline lookup yields CDR1 SGHNT and CDR2 YENEEA. V lost 3 bases, J lost 6 bases, and 7 bases stayed unmatched. CDR3 nucleotides: TGTGCCAGCAGCTTCAGGACAGGGAAGTGTCAGCCCCAGCATTTT. This codes for CASSFRTGKCQPQHF.

J is TRBJ1-2 and V is TRBV28; TRBD1 matches at 9 bases. V lost 2 bases, J lost 4 bases, and 5 bases stayed unmatched. Germline lookup yields CDR1 MDHEN and CDR2 SYDVKM. CDR3 length: 15 amino acids. This CDR3 is CASSLTGGAGYGYTF. CDR3 bases: TGTGCCAGCAGTTTAACAGGGGGCGCTGGCTATGGCTACACCTTC.

The chain couples TRBV4-1 to TRBJ2-6, with no clear D. Germline assignment: CDR1 MGHRA and CDR2 YSYEKL. V was cut by 4 bases and J by 0 bases, with 10 bases left in between. The CDR3 is 16 amino acids. CDR3 loop: CASSLTHRSGANVLTF. Here the CDR3 DNA reads TGCGCCAGCAGCCTCACACACCGCTCTGGGGCCAACGTCCTGACTTTC.

The rearrangement joins TRBV19 to TRBJ2-5; D is undetermined. Germline-derived CDR1 and CDR2 are LNHDA and SQIVND (reference sequence). CDR3 length equals 14 residues. V lost 5 bases, J lost 5 bases, and 15 bases lay in between. The CDR3 region is CASSEAPDGETQYF. The CDR3 DNA reads as TGTGCCAGTAGTGAGGCACCCGACGGGGAGACCCAGTACTTC.

V gene TRBV4-1 combines with J gene TRBJ2-7, with unresolved D. This CDR3 comprises 15 residues. CDR1 and CDR2 from the germline V gene are MGHRA and YSYEKL. The V and J ends lost 1 base and 0 bases respectively, with 10 bases between them. The CDR3 sequence: CASSQVTSSSYEQYF. Written as DNA, the CDR3 is TGCGCCAGCAGCCAAGTCACCAGTTCCTCCTACGAGCAGTACTTC.

The chain combines TRBV14 with TRBJ1-5, with a weak D call TRBD1 (5 bases). Trimming removed 0 bases from V and 0 bases from J, with 9 bases in between. The CDR3 totals 16 residues. Per germline, CDR1 SGHDN and CDR2 FVKESK. The CDR3: CASSQDGRDSNQPQHF. Written as DNA, the CDR3 is TGTGCCAGCAGCCAAGACGGCAGGGATAGCAATCAGCCCCAGCATTTT.

This chain joins TRBV30 and TRBJ2-7; tentative D call: TRBD1 (10 bases). Germline V gene lookup returns CDR1 GTSNPN and CDR2 SVGIG (reference sequence). The V and J ends lost 7 bases and 7 bases respectively, with 29 bases between them. The CDR3 is 16 amino acids. The chain's CDR3 is CALGQGRASGTGEQYF. Here the CDR3 DNA reads TGTGCCTTGGGACAGGGGAGAGCTAGCGGGACGGGAGAGCAGTACTTC.

The chain has TRBV28 and TRBJ2-5, with TRBD2 as a possible D gene (5 bases). The length of the CDR3 is 14 residues. Germline-derived CDR1 and CDR2 are MDHEN and SYDVKM. Trimming took off 2 bases at V and 3 bases at J, with 10 bases between the two ends. The CDR3 region is CASSLRRVKETQYF. The CDR3 DNA sequence: TGTGCCAGCAGTTTAAGGCGGGTTAAAGAGACCCAGTACTTC.

The chain couples TRBV28 to TRBJ1-2, with TRBD1 identical over 10 bases. Germline V gives CDR1 MDHEN, CDR2 SYDVKM. The CDR3 runs 13 residues. V was clipped by 7 bases and J by 7 bases; unmatched bases: 6. CDR3 residues: CASNLTGGAGYTF. The CDR3 DNA reads as TGTGCCAGCAACCTGACAGGGGGCGCTGGCTACACCTTC.

This rearrangement joins TRBV27 to TRBJ2-1, with 10 bases identical to TRBD1. The junction had 6 bases not matched to a gene; V was cut back by 3 bases and J by 7 bases. The CDR3 contains 15 residues. CDR1 is MNHEY, CDR2 SMNVEV, per germline (reference sequence). CDR3 loop: CASSFRDRGWNEQFF. CDR3 nucleotides: TGTGCCAGCAGTTTCCGGGACAGGGGATGGAATGAGCAGTTCTTC.

This clone has only one observation. This rearrangement joins TRBV5-1 to TRBJ2-7; possibly TRBD2 for D (5 bases). Looked up from germline, CDR1 is SGHRS and CDR2 is YFSETQ. This CDR3 has 15 residues. The V gene lost 2 bases and the J gene lost 4 bases, with 16 bases spanning the gap. Here the CDR3 DNA reads TGCGCCAGCAGCTTACGACTGACGGGAATTTACGAGCAGTACTTC. Amino acids: CASSLRLTGIYEQYF.

The chain carries TRBV11-2 and TRBJ2-3; possibly TRBD2 for D (6 bases). This CDR3 contains 11 residues. In germline, CDR1 is SGHAT, CDR2 FQNNGV. The V and J ends lost 5 bases and 11 bases respectively, with 11 bases between them. CDR3 sequence (DNA): TGTGCCAGCAGCCCGGGGGAGATGCAGTATTTT. Protein: CASSPGEMQYF.

The V and J genes are TRBV9 and TRBJ2-1; TRBD2 matches 10 bases. Germline CDR1 is SGDLS and CDR2 is YYNGEE. The CDR3 extends over 16 amino acids. The V segment lost 4 bases and the J segment 4 bases; nucleotides outside the gene matches: 8. As DNA, the CDR3 is TGTGCCAGCAGCCCCTCCCTAGCGGGGGTTTACAATGAGCAGTTCTTC. The encoded protein is CASSPSLAGVYNEQFF.

Comment on this clone: Its ends do not fully match the called genes, so a read error is possible. At the DNA level, this CDR3 is encoded by other sequences in the same sample as well. The chain joins TRBV15 to TRBJ2-7, with a weak D call TRBD1 (7 bases). Germline CDR1 is LNHNV and CDR2 is YYDKDF (reference sequence). The CDR3 length is 17 residues. CDR3 sequence: CATSRDGLRDRPYEQYF. The CDR3 nucleotides read TGCGCCACCAGCAGAGATGGGCTGCGGGACAGACCCTACGAGCAGTACTTC.